This record concerns one T cell receptor (beta chain) sequence. The antigen remains undetermined. The record originates from a study of post-analysis software for immune sequencing data. The wider study: Multiple sclerosis in the patients followed relapsing-remitting, secondary progressive and progressive-relapsing courses.

Incorporated into the TCR beta cDNA libraries were unique molecular identifiers, which served to reduce PCR and sequencing biases. When about 0.95 to 10 million T cells were used, they gave approximately 530,000 cDNA molecules. MiXCR, applied by TCRdb to the PCR reads, yields one record per CDR3 protein. The sample carries about 820,000 distinct CDR3 sequences, 53% recorded once. Study conclusions and caveats: About five TRBV segments, including TRBV5-6, TRBV5-1 and TRBV20-1, were more frequent in patients than controls.

V gave up 6 bases and J gave up 4 bases; unmatched junction bases: 8. The CDR3 has 16 residues. Germline CDR1 KGHDR, CDR2 SFDVKD. The specimen sequenced was blood. The chain has TRBV24-1 and TRBJ2-3; 11 nucleotides match TRBD1. The receptor's source is a girl aged 10 to 17 with multiple sclerosis. As DNA, the CDR3 is TGTGCCACCAGTCAAAGTCCGGGACAGGGGGCAGATACGCAGTATTTT. Protein: CATSQSPGQGADTQYF.